The 2 T cell receptor beta chains given below trace back to one sample, sequenced in a study of CD8 T cells in ankylosing spondylitis. TCRdb independently ran MiXCR on the 5' RACE reads; one entry per CDR3 protein. The sample includes 85,000 to 100,000 distinct CDR3 sequences, approximately 9% of them seen just once. Sequencing used blood, either unsorted or a sorted T cell fraction (not recorded which). These receptors all stem from a male donor with ankylosing spondylitis or in good health (not recorded which).

For this clonotype: One end of the junction fails to match germline, which may point to a read error. The chain has TRBV20-1 and TRBJ2-6; D not resolved. The germline gives CDR1 DFQATT, CDR2 SNEGSKA (reference sequence). The CDR3 sequence is 17 residues long. The CDR3 DNA reads as TGCAGTGCTAGCCTTGCGACCAGTTCCTCTAGGGCCAACGTCCTGACTTTC. Translating gives CSASLATSSSRANVLTF.

In this sample, this clonotype turned up many times. V gene TRBV5-1 combines with J gene TRBJ1-2, with 10 bases fitting TRBD1. J lost 6 bases, V lost 4 bases, and 3 bases had no gene match. The CDR3 sequence is 13 residues long. CDR1 and CDR2 (germline): SGHRS, YFSETQ. The CDR3 DNA is TGCGCCAGCAGCCCGGGACAGGGGAATGGCTACACCTTC. Residues: CASSPGQGNGYTF.